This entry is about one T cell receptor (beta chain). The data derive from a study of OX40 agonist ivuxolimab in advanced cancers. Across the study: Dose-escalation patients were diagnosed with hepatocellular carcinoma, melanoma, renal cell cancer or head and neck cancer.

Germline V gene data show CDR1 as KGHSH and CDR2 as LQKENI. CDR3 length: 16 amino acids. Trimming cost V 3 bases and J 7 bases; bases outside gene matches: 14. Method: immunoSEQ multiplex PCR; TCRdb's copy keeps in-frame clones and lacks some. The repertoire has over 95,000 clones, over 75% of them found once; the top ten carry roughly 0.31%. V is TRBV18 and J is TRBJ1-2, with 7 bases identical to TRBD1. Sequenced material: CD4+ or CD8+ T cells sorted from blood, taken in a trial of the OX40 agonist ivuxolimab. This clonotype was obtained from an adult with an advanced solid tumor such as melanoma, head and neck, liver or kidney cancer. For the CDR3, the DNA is TGTGCCAGCTCACCCGTGGGACAGATCCCTCTCCTTGGCTACACCTTC. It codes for CASSPVGQIPLLGYTF.